This TCR beta chain was sequenced in a study of breast tumors, draining lymph nodes, adjacent tissues. V was pared by 3 bases and J by 5 bases, with 12 bases of the junction left unmatched. Germline values: CDR1 SNHLY, CDR2 FYNNEI. CDR3 length equals 16 residues. MiXCR, run by TCRdb on the multiplex PCR reads, gives a single entry per CDR3 protein. The sample contains roughly 130,000 distinct CDR3 sequences, approximately 30% of which appear only once. Samples came from axillary lymph nodes draining the breast cancer. Sequencing was carried out using axillary lymph node tissue. The chain is built from TRBV2 and TRBJ2-5; the match to TRBD2 covers 7 bases. The receptor was isolated from a female donor with breast cancer. Some clones in this sample may be carry-over from other donors' samples. The CDR3 loop reads CASSDTQRTGGETQYF. In nucleotides, the CDR3 is TGTGCCAGCAGTGATACGCAGCGAACCGGGGGGGAGACCCAGTACTTC.